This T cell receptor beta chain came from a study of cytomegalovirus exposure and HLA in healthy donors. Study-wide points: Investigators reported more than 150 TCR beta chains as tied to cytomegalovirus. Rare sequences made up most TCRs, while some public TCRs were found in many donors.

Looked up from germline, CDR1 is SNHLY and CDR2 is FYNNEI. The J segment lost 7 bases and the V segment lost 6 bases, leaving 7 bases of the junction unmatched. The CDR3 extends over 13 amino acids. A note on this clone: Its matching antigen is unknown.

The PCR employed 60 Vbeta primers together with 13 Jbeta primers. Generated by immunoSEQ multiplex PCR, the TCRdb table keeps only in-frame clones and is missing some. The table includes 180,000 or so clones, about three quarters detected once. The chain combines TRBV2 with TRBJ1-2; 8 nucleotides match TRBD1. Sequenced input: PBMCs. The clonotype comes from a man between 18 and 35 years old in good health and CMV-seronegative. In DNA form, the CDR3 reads TGTGCCAGCAGCCCGGACAGGGTTGGTGGCTACACCTTC. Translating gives CASSPDRVGGYTF.